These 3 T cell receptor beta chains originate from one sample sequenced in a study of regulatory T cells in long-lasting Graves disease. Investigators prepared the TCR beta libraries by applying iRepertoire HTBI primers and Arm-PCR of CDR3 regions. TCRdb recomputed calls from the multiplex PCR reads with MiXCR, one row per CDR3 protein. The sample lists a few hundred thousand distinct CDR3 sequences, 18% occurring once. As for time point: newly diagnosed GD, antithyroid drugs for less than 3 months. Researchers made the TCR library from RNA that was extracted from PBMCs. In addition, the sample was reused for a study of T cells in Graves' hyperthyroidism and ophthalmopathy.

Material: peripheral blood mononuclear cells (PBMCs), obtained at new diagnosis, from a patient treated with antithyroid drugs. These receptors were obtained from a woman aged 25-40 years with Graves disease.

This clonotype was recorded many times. The CDR3 protein is CASSPQYRGPSYNEQFF. The CDR3 nucleotides are TGTGCCAGCAGTCCCCAGTATCGAGGGCCCTCCTACAATGAGCAGTTCTTC. This chain connects TRBV27 to TRBJ2-1; D is possibly TRBD2 (5 bases). V shed 5 bases and J shed 0 bases, with 17 bases lying between them. The CDR3 covers 17 residues. CDR1 and CDR2 from the germline V gene are MNHEY and SMNVEV (reference sequence).

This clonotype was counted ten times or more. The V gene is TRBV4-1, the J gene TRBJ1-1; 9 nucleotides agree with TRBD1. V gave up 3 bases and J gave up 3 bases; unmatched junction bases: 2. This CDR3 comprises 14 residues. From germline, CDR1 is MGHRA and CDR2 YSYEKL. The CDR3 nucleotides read TGCGCCAGCAGCCAGGGACAGGGCTACACTGAAGCTTTCTTT. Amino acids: CASSQGQGYTEAFF.

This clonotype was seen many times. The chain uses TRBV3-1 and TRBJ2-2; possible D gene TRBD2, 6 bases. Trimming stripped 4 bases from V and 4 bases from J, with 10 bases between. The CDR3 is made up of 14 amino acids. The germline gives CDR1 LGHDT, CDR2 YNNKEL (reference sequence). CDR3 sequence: CASSRAGSTGELFF. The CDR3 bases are TGTGCCAGCAGCCGAGCGGGTTCCACCGGGGAGCTGTTTTTT.